This is a list of T cell receptor beta chains from one sample in a study of Graves' ophthalmopathy and Graves' hyperthyroidism. In TCRdb, the multiplex PCR reads were re-called with MiXCR into one record per CDR3 protein. The sample lists around 1.1 million distinct CDR3 sequences, about two fifths occurring once. Material: peripheral blood or thyroid tissue (not recorded which). The receptors were sampled from an adult man with Graves' hyperthyroidism. Each CDR3 is given with its conserved first and last residue. D genes are given only for firm matches. Size tells how often a clone was seen (once, few, many) or the class of an expanded clone, and some rows leave it out.

D gene	clone size	J gene	V gene	CDR3 protein	CDR3 DNA
.	few	TRBJ2-7	TRBV7-9	CASSLRQEEAYEQYF	TGTGCCAGCAGCTTAAGGCAAGAAGAGGCCTACGAGCAGTACTTC
TRBD1	.	TRBJ1-2	TRBV2	CASSRRAGGYGYTF	TGTGCCAGCAGCCGGAGGGCAGGGGGCTATGGCTACACCTTC
TRBD2	few	TRBJ2-5	TRBV5-8	CASSLGLAGGPEETQYF	TGTGCCAGCAGCTTGGGACTAGCGGGAGGGCCGGAAGAGACCCAGTACTTC
TRBD1	.	TRBJ2-2	TRBV12-3/TRBV12-4	CASSGTGWTGELFF	TGTGCCAGCAGTGGGACAGGCTGGACCGGGGAGCTGTTTTTT
.	.	TRBJ2-2	TRBV25-1	CASRPPWSTGELFF	TGTGCCAGCAGGCCCCCATGGTCCACCGGGGAGCTGTTTTTT
.	.	TRBJ2-5	TRBV10-2	CASSEDGVNQETQYF	TGCGCCAGCAGTGAGGACGGCGTGAATCAAGAGACCCAGTACTTC
TRBD1	.	TRBJ2-5	TRBV5-1	CASSRHRGPGETQYF	TGCGCCAGCAGCCGTCACAGGGGGCCAGGAGAGACCCAGTACTTC
.	.	TRBJ2-3	TRBV2	CASRAERSSAVTSTDTQYF	TGTGCCAGCAGGGCCGAAAGGTCCTCGGCGGTAACCAGCACAGATACGCAGTATTTT
TRBD1	many	TRBJ1-2	TRBV10-3	CAISGSGQGNYGYTF	TGTGCCATCAGTGGATCGGGACAGGGGAACTATGGCTACACCTTC
.	many	TRBJ1-6	TRBV10-3	CAISGSVESPLHF	TGTGCCATCAGTGGTTCCGTTGAGTCACCCCTCCACTTT
.	.	TRBJ2-2	TRBV12-3/TRBV12-4	CASTVPGTGELFF	TGTGCCAGCACCGTCCCGGGCACCGGGGAGCTGTTTTTT
TRBD2	.	TRBJ2-7	TRBV11-1	CASMNSGRGEQYF	TGTGCCAGCATGAATAGCGGGAGGGGTGAGCAGTACTTC
.	.	TRBJ2-2	TRBV29-1	CSVEVGANGELFF	TGCAGCGTTGAGGTGGGGGCTAACGGGGAGCTGTTTTTT
TRBD2	many	TRBJ2-5	TRBV20-1	CSARDRLAGAQETQYF	TGCAGTGCTAGAGATCGGCTAGCGGGTGCACAAGAGACCCAGTACTTC
TRBD2	.	TRBJ2-2	TRBV3-1	CASSQVGAGAYTGELFF	TGTGCCAGCAGCCAAGTGGGAGCGGGGGCCTACACCGGGGAGCTGTTTTTT
.	few	TRBJ1-1	TRBV7-9	CASSLYQGGTEAFF	TGTGCCAGCAGCTTATATCAGGGAGGGACTGAAGCTTTCTTT
TRBD2	once	TRBJ2-5	TRBV5-6	CASSLVLAGVGLETQYF	TGTGCCAGCAGCTTGGTGTTAGCGGGAGTGGGGTTAGAGACCCAGTACTTC
TRBD2	.	TRBJ2-1	TRBV7-2	CASSPVGGGGVYEQFF	TGTGCCAGCAGCCCCGTTGGGGGGGGAGGAGTTTATGAGCAGTTCTTC
TRBD1	.	TRBJ2-5	TRBV29-1	CSVGQVQDF	TGCAGCGTCGGACAGGTTCAGGATTTC
.	many	TRBJ1-1	TRBV7-2	CASSLASLQNTEAFF	TGTGCCAGCAGCTTAGCGAGTCTCCAGAACACTGAAGCTTTCTTT
.	few	TRBJ1-5	TRBV2	CASNRDGQPQHF	TGTGCCAGCAATCGAGACGGACAGCCCCAGCATTTT
.	many	TRBJ1-3	TRBV10-3	CATTPGNHSGNTIYF	TGTGCCACCACTCCGGGTAACCACTCTGGAAACACCATATATTTT
.	many	TRBJ1-1	TRBV9	CASSLSPLKTEAFF	TGTGCCAGCAGCCTGTCCCCCTTGAAGACTGAAGCTTTCTTT